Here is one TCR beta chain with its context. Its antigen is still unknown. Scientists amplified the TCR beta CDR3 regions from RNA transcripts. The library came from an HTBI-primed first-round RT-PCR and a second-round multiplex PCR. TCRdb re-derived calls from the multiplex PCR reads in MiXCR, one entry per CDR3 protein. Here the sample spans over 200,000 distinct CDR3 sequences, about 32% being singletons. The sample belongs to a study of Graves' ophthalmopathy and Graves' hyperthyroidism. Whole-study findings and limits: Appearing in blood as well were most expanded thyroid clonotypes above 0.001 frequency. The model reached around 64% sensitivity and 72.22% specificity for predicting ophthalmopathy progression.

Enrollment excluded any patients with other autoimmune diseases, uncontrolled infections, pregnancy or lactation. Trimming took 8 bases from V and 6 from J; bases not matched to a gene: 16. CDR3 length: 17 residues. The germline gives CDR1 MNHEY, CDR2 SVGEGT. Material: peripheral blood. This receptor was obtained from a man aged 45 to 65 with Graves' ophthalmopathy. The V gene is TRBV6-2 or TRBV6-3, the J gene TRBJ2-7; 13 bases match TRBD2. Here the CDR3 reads CASRSIPGTSGTSEQYF. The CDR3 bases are TGTGCCAGCCGTTCCATACCTGGGACTAGCGGGACAAGCGAGCAGTACTTC.